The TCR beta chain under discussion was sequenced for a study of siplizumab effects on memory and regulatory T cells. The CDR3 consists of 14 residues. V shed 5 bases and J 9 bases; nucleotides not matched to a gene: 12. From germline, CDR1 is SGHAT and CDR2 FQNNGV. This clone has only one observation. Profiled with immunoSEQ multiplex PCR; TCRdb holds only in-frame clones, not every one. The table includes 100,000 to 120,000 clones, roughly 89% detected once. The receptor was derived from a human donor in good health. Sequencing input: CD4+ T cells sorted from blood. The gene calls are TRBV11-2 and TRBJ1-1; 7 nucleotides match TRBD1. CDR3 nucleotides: TGTGCCAGCAGCCTTCAATCGGACAGGTCGAAAGCTTTCTTT. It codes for CASSLQSDRSKAFF.